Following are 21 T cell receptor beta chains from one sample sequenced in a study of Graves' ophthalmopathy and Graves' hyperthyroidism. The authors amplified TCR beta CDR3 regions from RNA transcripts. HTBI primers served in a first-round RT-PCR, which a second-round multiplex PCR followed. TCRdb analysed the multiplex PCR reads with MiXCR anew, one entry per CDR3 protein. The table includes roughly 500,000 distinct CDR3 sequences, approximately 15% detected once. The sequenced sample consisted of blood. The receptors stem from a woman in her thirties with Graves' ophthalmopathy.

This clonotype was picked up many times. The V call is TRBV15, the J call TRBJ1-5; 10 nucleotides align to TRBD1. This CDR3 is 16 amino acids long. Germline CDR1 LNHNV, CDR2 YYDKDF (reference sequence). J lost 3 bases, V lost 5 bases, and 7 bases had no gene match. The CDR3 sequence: CATSAWDRGLNQPQHF. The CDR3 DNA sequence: TGTGCCACCAGCGCGTGGGACAGGGGCCTCAATCAGCCCCAGCATTTT. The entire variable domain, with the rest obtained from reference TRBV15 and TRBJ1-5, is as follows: DAMVIQNPRYQVTQFGKPVTLSCSQTLNHNVMYWYQQKSSQAPKLLFHYYDKDFNNEADTPDNFQSRRPNTSFCFLDIRSPGLGDTAMYLCATSAWDRGLNQPQHFGDGTRLSIL.

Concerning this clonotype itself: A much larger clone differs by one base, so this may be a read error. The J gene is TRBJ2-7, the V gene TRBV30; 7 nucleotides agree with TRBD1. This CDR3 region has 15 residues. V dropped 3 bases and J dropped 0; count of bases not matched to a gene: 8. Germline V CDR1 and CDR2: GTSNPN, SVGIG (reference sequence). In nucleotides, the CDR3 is TGTGCCTGGAGCGAGGGACAGCGCCTCTCCTACGAGCAGTACGTC. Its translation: CAWSEGQRLSYEQYV.

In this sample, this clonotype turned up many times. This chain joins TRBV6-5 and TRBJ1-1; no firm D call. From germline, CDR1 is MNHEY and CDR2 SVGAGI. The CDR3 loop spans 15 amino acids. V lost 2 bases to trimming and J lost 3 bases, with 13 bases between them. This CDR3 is CASSYGAAGYTEAFF. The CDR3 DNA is TGTGCCAGCAGTTACGGAGCCGCTGGGTACACTGAAGCTTTCTTT.

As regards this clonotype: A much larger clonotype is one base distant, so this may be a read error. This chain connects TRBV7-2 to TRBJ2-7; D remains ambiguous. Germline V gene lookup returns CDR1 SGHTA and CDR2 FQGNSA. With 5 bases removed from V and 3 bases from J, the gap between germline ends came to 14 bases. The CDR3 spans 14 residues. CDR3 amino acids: CASSQDLGSYEQYV. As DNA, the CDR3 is TGTGCCAGCAGCCAAGACCTGGGTAGCTACGAGCAGTACGTC.

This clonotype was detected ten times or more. CDR3 sequence: CASSEFGTGELFF. The CDR3 DNA follows: TGTGCCAGCAGTGAATTCGGGACCGGGGAGCTGTTTTTT. The V call is TRBV2, the J call TRBJ2-2; D is undetermined. The V and J ends lost 2 bases and 5 bases respectively, with 6 bases between them. Germline CDR1 is SNHLY and CDR2 is FYNNEI. This CDR3 contains 13 residues.

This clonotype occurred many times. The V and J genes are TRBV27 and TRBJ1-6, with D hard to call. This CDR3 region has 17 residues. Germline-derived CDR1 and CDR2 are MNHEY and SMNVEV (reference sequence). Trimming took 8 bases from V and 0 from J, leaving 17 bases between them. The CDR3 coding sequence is TGTGCCAGCCGGGAATTTTTATCGAGCTCCTATAATTCACCCCTCCACTTT. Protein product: CASREFLSSSYNSPLHF.

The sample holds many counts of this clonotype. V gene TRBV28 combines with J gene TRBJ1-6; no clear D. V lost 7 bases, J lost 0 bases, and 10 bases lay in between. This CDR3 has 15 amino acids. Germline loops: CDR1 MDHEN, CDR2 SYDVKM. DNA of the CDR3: TGTGCCAGCACCGCCCAGAGCTCCTATAATTCACCCCTCCACTTT. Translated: CASTAQSSYNSPLHF.

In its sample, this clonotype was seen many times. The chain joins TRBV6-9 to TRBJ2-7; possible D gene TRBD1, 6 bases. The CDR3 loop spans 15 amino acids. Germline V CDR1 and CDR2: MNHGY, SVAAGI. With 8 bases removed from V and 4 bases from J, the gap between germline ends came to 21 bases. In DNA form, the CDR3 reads TGTGCCAGCTGGCCACACAGGGTAGCACAGTACGAGCAGTACTTC. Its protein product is CASWPHRVAQYEQYF.

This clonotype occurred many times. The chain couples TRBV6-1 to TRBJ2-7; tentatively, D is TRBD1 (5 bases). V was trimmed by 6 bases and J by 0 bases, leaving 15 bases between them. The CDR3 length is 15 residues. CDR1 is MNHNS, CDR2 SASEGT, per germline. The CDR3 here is CASRDKDRYSYEQYF. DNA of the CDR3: TGTGCCAGCAGGGACAAGGACCGGTACTCCTACGAGCAGTACTTC.

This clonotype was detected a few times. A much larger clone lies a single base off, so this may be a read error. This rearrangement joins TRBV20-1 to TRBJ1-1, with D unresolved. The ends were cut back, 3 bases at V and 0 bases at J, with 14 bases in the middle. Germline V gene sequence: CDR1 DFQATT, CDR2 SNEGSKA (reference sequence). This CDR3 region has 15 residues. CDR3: CSARDSWALNTEAFF. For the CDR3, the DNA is TGCAGTGCTAGGGATTCTTGGGCATTGAACACTGAAGCTTTCTTT.

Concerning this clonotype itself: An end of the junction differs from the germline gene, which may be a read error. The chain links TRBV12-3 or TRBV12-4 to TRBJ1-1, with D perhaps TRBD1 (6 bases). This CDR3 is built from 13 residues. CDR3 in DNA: TGTGCCAGCAGTGTTACAGGGTCCACTGAAGCTTGCTTT. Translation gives CASSVTGSTEACF.

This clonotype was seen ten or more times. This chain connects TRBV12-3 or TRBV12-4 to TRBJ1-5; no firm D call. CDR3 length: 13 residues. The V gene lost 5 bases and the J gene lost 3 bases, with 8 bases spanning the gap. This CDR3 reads CASSQSANQPQHF. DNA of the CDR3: TGTGCCAGCAGTCAATCAGCCAATCAGCCCCAGCATTTT.

The CDR3 protein is CASSGGTGGSNQPQHF. DNA of the CDR3: TGTGCCAGCAGTGGGGGAACAGGGGGCAGCAATCAGCCCCAGCATTTT. The chain combines TRBV12-3 or TRBV12-4 with TRBJ1-5; 9 bases are shared with TRBD1. The CDR3 consists of 16 residues. Unmatched junction bases numbered 6, after V lost 5 bases and J lost 1 base.

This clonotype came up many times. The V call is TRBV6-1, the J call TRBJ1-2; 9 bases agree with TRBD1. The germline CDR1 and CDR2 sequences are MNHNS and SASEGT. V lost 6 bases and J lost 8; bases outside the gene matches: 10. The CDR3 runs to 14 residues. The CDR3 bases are TGTGCCAGCAGAGCTCCGGGACAGGGCAGGGGCTACACCTTC. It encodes CASRAPGQGRGYTF.

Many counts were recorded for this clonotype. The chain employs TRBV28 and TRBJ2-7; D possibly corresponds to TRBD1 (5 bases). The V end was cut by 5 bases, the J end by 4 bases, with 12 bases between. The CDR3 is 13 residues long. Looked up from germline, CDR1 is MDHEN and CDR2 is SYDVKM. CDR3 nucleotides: TGTGCCAGCAGTCTTATAGACAGTTACGAGCAGTACTTC. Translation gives CASSLIDSYEQYF.

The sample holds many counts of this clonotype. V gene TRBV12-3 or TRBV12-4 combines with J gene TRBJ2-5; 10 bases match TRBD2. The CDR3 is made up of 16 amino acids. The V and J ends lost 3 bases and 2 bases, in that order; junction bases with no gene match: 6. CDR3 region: CASSLLLAGRQETQYF. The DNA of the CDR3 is TGTGCCAGCAGTTTGCTACTAGCGGGGAGGCAAGAGACCCAGTACTTC.

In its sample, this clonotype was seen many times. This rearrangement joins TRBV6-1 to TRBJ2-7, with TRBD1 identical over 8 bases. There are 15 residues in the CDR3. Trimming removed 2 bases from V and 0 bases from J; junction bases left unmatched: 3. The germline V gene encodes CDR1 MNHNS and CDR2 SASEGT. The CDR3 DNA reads TGTGCCAGCAGTGAATGGGACAGGAGCTCCTACGAGCAGTACTTC. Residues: CASSEWDRSSYEQYF.

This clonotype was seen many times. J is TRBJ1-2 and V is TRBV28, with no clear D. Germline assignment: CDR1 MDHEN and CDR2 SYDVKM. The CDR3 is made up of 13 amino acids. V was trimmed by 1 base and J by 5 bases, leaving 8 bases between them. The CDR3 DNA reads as TGTGCCAGCAGTTTATTCGGGCAGTATGGCTACACCTTC. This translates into CASSLFGQYGYTF.

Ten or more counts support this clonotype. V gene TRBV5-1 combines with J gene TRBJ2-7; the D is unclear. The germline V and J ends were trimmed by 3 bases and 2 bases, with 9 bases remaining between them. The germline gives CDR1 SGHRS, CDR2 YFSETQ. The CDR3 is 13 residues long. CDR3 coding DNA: TGCGCCAGCAGCTACGAAGCCACCTACGAGCAGTACTTC. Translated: CASSYEATYEQYF.

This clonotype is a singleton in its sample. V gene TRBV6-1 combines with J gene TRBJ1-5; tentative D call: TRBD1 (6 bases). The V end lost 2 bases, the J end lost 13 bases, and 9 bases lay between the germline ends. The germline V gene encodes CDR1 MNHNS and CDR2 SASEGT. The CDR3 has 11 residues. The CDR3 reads CASSETGPQHF. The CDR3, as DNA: TGTGCCAGCAGTGAAACAGGGCCTCAGCATTTT.

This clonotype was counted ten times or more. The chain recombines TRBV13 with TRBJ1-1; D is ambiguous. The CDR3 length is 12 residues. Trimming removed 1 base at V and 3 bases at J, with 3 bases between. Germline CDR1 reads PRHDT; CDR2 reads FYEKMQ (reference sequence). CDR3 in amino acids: CASSLDDTEAFF. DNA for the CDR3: TGTGCCAGCAGCTTAGATGACACTGAAGCTTTCTTT.